Presented here are 9 T cell receptor beta chains from one specimen sequenced in a study of spatial heterogeneity in lung cancer. Study-wide findings and caveats: It was found that expanded intratumoral alpha and beta TCR counts tracked tumor mutation counts.

The time point denotes: sample taken at primary tumor resection. These TCRs are of unknown antigen specificity. TCRdb independently ran MiXCR on the 5' RACE reads; one entry per CDR3 protein. The sample lists some 7,900 distinct CDR3 sequences, approximately 7% occurring once. The sequencing here drew on lung tumor tissue, taken at surgery. The receptors derive from a female donor with early-stage non-small cell lung cancer.

On this clonotype: Little can be read into the size of this beta chain, an off-target read in a library designed for alpha chains. The chain uses TRBV12-3 or TRBV12-4 and TRBJ2-2; D might be TRBD1 (6 bases). The V and J ends lost 2 bases and 4 bases respectively, with 11 bases between them. The CDR3 runs to 15 residues. The CDR3 region has the DNA TGTGCCAGCAGTTTACGTCAGGGGCCCACCGGGGAGCTGTTTTTT. Protein sequence: CASSLRQGPTGELFF.

This clonotype showed up many times. This beta chain is a stray read from a library made for alpha chains; its abundance is not meaningful. J is TRBJ2-3 and V is TRBV20-1; D not resolved. Germline loops: CDR1 DFQATT, CDR2 SNEGSKA (reference sequence). Trimming removed 2 bases from V and 6 bases from J, with 12 bases in between. The CDR3 loop spans 13 amino acids. In DNA form, the CDR3 reads TGCAGTGCTAGACCAACAAGCGCCGATACGCAGTATTTT. It specifies CSARPTSADTQYF.

This clonotype was recorded many times. Because this beta chain is a stray read in a library intended to capture alpha chains, its abundance should not be given much weight. The chain has TRBV7-9 and TRBJ2-1; perhaps TRBD1 as D (6 bases). Trimming pared 10 bases from V and 7 bases from J, leaving 11 bases between. The germline gives CDR1 SEHNR, CDR2 FQNEAQ (reference sequence). There are 11 residues in the CDR3. The CDR3 is CATTRGNEQFF. CDR3 sequence (DNA): TGTGCCACGACCAGGGGAAATGAGCAGTTCTTC.

Note on this clonotype: A single base separates this from a much larger clone, so it may be a read error. This beta chain turned up in a library designed for alpha chains; as an off-target read, its abundance says little. J is TRBJ1-4 and V is TRBV6-1; 7 bases map to TRBD1. The V gene's germline CDR1 is MNHNS and CDR2 SASEGT. This CDR3 is built from 14 residues. The CDR3 here is CARSDTGDHEKLFF. CDR3 in DNA: TGTGCCAGAAGTGATACAGGGGATCATGAAAAACTGTTTTTT.

This clonotype is termed medium-sized. This beta chain turned up in a library designed for alpha chains; as an off-target read, its abundance says little. The V and J genes are TRBV30 and TRBJ1-6, with D maybe TRBD1 (5 bases). V dropped 5 bases and J dropped 10 bases, with 18 bases sitting between them. CDR3 length equals 14 residues. The germline CDR1 and CDR2 sequences are GTSNPN and SVGIG (reference sequence). CDR3 sequence (DNA): TGTGCCTGGGAGGACCCGGGGGTACGATCACCCCTCCACTTT. It codes for CAWEDPGVRSPLHF.

This clonotype was seen ten or more times. This beta chain is a stray sequence in a library constructed for alpha chains; its clone size is not meaningful. The chain uses TRBV28 and TRBJ2-2, with D perhaps given as TRBD1 or TRBD2 (6 bases each). Deletions cut 6 bases from V and 5 bases from J, with 16 bases between. CDR1 is MDHEN, CDR2 SYDVKM, per germline. This CDR3 comprises 15 residues. The CDR3 sequence is CASSLGGLGTGELFF. As DNA, the CDR3 is TGTGCCAGCAGCTTGGGGGGCCTGGGGACCGGGGAGCTGTTTTTT.

This clonotype was observed at least ten times. A library prepared for alpha chains yielded this beta chain as an off-target read; its size is of little meaning. This sequence joins TRBV11-2 and TRBJ2-1, with D perhaps TRBD2 (6 bases). The V gene's germline CDR1 is SGHAT and CDR2 FQNNGV. Trimming removed 5 bases at V and 7 bases at J, with 21 bases between. CDR3 size: 16 residues. Here the CDR3 DNA reads TGTGCCAGCAGCCCCGGGGCGTGGACTACCGGAAATGAGCAGTTCTTC. It is translated as CASSPGAWTTGNEQFF.

There are many counts of this clonotype. Since the library was made to target alpha chains, this beta chain is a stray read and its abundance is not meaningful. The J gene is TRBJ2-2, the V gene TRBV6-4; D may match TRBD1 or TRBD2 (5 bases each). With 2 bases removed from V and 4 bases from J, the gap between germline ends came to 8 bases. The germline V gene has CDR1 MRHNA and CDR2 SNTAGT. The CDR3 runs to 14 residues. The CDR3 sequence: CASSDGGGTGELFF. CDR3 DNA sequence: TGTGCCAGCAGTGACGGGGGTGGCACCGGGGAGCTGTTTTTT.

Many counts were recorded for this clonotype. The junction differs from germline at one of its ends, possibly a read error. The library was designed around alpha chains, so this beta chain is a stray read whose abundance carries little weight. This rearrangement joins TRBV20-1 to TRBJ1-4; D is uncertain. This CDR3 is 13 amino acids long. From germline, CDR1 is DFQATT and CDR2 SNEGSKA (reference sequence). CDR3 loop: CSARASPGGKLFF. The CDR3 DNA reads TGCAGTGCCAGAGCGAGCCCTGGAGGAAAACTGTTTTTT.